This TCR beta chain derives from a study of blood T cell repertoires in COVID-19. Study overall: The United States, Italy and Spain provided the acute and convalescent COVID-19 samples.

This clone was observed a single time. Original handling: Scientists estimated how many nucleated cells there were by amplifying reference gene primers. The protocol was immunoSEQ multiplex PCR, while the TCRdb copy is restricted to in-frame clones and leaves out a portion. V and J calls and clone size are those listed in that table; D and trimming were worked out from the DNA. Seen here are over 60,000 clones, roughly 89% observed once, and the top ten hold 5.3%. The CDR3 extends over 15 amino acids. V lost 3 bases and J lost 0, with 9 bases in between. In germline, CDR1 is MNHEY, CDR2 SVGAGI. The sequenced material came from peripheral blood. The TCR was taken from a man aged 45-65 years with acute or convalescent COVID-19. The chain combines TRBV6-5 with TRBJ1-3; D gene ambiguous. DNA of the CDR3: TGTGCCAGCAGTTATCAGCGGCCCTCTGGAAACACCATATATTTT. Protein product: CASSYQRPSGNTIYF.